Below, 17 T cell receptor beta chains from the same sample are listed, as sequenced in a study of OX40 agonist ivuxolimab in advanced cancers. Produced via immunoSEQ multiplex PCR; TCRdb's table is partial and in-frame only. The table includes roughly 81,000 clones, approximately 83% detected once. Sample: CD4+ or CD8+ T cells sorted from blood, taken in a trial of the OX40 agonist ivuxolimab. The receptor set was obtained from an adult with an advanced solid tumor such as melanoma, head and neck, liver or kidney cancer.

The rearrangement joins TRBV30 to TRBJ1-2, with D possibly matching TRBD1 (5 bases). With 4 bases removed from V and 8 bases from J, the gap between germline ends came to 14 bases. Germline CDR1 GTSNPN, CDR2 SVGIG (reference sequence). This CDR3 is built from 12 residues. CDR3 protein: CAWTGSDRGYTF. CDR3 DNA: TGTGCCTGGACAGGGTCTGATAGGGGCTACACCTTC.

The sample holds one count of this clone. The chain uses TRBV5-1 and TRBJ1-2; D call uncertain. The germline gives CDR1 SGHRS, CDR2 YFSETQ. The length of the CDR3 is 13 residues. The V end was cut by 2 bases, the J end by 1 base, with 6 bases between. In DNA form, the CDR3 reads TGCGCCAGCAGCTTCGGCCTTAACTATGGCTACACCTTC. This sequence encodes CASSFGLNYGYTF.

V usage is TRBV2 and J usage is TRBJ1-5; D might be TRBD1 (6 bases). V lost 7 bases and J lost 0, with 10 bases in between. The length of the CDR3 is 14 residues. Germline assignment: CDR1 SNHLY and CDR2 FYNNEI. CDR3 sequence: CASNNRDSNQPQHF. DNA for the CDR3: TGTGCCAGCAATAACAGGGATAGCAATCAGCCCCAGCATTTT.

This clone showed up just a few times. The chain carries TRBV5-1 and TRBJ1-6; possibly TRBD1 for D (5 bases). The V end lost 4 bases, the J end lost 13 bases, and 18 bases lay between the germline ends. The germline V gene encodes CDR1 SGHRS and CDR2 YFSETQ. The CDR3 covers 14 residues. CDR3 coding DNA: TGCGCCAGCAGCCTTACAGGAGGTGAAGGCCCCCTCCACTTT. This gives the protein CASSLTGGEGPLHF. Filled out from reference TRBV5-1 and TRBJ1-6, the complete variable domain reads KAGVTQTPRYLIKTRGQQVTLSCSPISGHRSVSWYQQTPGQGLQFLFEYFSETQRNKGNFPGRFSGRQFSNSRSEMNVSTLELGDSALYLCASSLTGGEGPLHFGNGTRLTVT.

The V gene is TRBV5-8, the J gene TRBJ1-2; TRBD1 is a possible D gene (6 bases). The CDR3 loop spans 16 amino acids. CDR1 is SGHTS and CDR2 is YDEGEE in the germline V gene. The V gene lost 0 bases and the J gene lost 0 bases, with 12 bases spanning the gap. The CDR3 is CASSLARGSANYGYTF. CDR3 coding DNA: TGTGCCAGCAGCTTGGCCAGGGGTTCTGCTAACTATGGCTACACCTTC.

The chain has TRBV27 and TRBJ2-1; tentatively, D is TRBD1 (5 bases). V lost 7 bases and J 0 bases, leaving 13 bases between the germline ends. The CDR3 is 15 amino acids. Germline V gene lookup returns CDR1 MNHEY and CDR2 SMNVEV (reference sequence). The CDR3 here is CASTWGSSSYNEQFF. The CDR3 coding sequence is TGTGCCAGCACCTGGGGCTCAAGCTCCTACAATGAGCAGTTCTTC.

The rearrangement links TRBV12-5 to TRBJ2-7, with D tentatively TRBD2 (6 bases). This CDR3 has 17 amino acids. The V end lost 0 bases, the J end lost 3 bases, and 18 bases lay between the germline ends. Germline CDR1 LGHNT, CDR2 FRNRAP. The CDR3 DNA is TGTGCTAGTGGTTTGGTACGACCCGGGAGAGAAGACTACGAGCAGTACTTC. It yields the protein CASGLVRPGREDYEQYF.

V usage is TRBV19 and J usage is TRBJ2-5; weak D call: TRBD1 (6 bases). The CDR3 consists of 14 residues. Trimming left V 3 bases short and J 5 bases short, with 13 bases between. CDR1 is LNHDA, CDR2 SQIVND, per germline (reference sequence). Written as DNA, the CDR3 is TGTGCCAGTAGTATTGATACAGGGAGCGAGACCCAGTACTTC. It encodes CASSIDTGSETQYF.

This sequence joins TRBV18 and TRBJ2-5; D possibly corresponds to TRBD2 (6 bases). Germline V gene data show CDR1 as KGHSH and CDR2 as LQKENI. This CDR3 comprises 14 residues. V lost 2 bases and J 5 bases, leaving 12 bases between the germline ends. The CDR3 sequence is CASSPGAAGETQYF. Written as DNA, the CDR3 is TGTGCCAGCTCACCAGGTGCCGCGGGGGAGACCCAGTACTTC.

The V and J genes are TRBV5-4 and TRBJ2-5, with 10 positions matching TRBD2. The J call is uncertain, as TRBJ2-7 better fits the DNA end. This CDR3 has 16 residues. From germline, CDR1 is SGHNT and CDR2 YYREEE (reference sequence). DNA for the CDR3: TGTGCCAGCAGCCCAACGCAAGCGGGGGGGTCCTACGAGCAGTACTTC. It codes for CASSPTQAGGSYEQYF.

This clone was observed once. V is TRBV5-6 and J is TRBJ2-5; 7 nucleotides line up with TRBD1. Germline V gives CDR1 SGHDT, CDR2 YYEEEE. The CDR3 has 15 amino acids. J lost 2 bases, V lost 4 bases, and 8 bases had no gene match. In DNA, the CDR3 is TGTGCCAGCAGCAGCAGGGGGTCCCTACAAGAGACCCAGTACTTC. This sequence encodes CASSSRGSLQETQYF. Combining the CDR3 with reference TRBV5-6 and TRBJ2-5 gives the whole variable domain DAGVTQSPTHLIKTRGQQVTLRCSPKSGHDTVSWYQQALGQGPQFIFQYYEEEERQRGNFPDRFSGHQFPNYSSELNVNALLLGDSALYLCASSSRGSLQETQYFGPGTRLLVL.

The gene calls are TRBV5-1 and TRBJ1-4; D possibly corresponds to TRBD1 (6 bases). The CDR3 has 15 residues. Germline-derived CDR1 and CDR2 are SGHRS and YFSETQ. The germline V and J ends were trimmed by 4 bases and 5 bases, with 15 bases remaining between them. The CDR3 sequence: CASSALGTPNEKLFF. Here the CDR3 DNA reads TGCGCCAGCAGCGCCTTGGGGACACCGAATGAAAAACTGTTTTTT.

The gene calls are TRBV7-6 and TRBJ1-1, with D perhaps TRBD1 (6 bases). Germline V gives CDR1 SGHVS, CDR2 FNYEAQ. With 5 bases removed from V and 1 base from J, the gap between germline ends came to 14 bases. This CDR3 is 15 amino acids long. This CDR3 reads CASSPQTGGNTEAFF. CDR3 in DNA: TGTGCCAGCAGCCCCCAGACAGGCGGGAACACTGAAGCTTTCTTT.

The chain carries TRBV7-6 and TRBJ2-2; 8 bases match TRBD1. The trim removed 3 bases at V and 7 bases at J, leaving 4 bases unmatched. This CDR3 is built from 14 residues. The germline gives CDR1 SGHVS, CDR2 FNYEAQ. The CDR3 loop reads CASSLPGGGGELFF. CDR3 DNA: TGTGCCAGCAGCTTGCCAGGGGGCGGCGGGGAGCTGTTTTTT. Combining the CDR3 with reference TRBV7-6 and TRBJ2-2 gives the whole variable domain GAGVSQSPRYKVTKRGQDVALRCDPISGHVSLYWYRQALGQGPEFLTYFNYEAQQDKSGLPNDRFSAERPEGSISTLTIQRTEQRDSAMYRCASSLPGGGGELFFGEGSRLTVL.

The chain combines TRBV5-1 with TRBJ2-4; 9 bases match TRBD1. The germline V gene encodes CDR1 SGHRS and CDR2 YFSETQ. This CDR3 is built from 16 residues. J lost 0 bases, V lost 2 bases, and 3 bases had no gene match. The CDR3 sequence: CASSFDRGGAKNIQYF. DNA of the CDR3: TGCGCCAGCAGCTTCGACAGGGGGGGAGCCAAAAACATTCAGTACTTC.

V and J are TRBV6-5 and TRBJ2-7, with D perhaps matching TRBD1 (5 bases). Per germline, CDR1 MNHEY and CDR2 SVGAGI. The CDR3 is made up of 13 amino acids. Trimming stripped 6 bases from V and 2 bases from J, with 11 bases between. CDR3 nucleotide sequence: TGTGCCAGCAGCCCCTCGACAGCCTACGAGCAGTACTTC. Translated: CASSPSTAYEQYF.

This CDR3 is CASSYTGLAATYEQYF. CDR3 DNA: TGTGCCAGCAGTTACACCGGACTAGCGGCCACCTACGAGCAGTACTTC. The V call is TRBV6-5, the J call TRBJ2-7; 10 bases are a match to TRBD2. The CDR3 consists of 16 residues. The germline gives CDR1 MNHEY, CDR2 SVGAGI. V was clipped by 2 bases and J by 2 bases; unmatched bases: 6.